Listed here is a single TCR beta chain. Its target is unknown. This specimen comes from a study of cytomegalovirus exposure and HLA in healthy donors. This CDR3 region has 13 residues. Trimming pared 3 bases from V and 5 bases from J, leaving 10 bases between. Per germline, CDR1 SGHNT and CDR2 YENEEA. 60 Vbeta and 13 Jbeta primers were used in PCR. Clones were sequenced by immunoSEQ multiplex PCR, and TCRdb holds only the in-frame ones, with some missing. This sample carries fewer than 85,000 clones, with 4.5% to 6.5% going to the ten biggest clones. General observations from the study: Cytomegalovirus status, reportedly, was diagnosed with high specificity and sensitivity by the classifier. Roughly uniform depth of sequencing across donors was assumed in presence/absence analyses.

The chain couples TRBV11-3 to TRBJ1-2; possible D gene TRBD1, 6 bases. Material for sequencing was PBMCs. The origin of this receptor is a woman aged 40 to 49 in good health and CMV-seropositive. The CDR3 DNA follows: TGTGCCAGCAGCTTCCGACAGGAGTATGGCTACACCTTC. This encodes CASSFRQEYGYTF.